This T cell receptor (beta chain) is from a study of blood T cell repertoires in COVID-19. V dropped 3 bases and J dropped 1 base, with 11 bases sitting between them. The CDR3 has 15 residues. Germline values: CDR1 SGHRS, CDR2 YFSETQ. This table comes from immunoSEQ multiplex PCR, and its TCRdb copy is limited to in-frame clones, with some not included. The sample shows some 180,000 clones, around 80% of them seen only once. The sequence derives from a human donor in a cohort sampled during active COVID-19. What was sequenced was peripheral blood. The genes are TRBV5-1 and TRBJ2-1; no reliable D call. CDR3 in amino acids: CASSSEERSYNEQFF. The DNA for the CDR3 is TGCGCCAGCAGCTCTGAAGAGAGATCCTACAATGAGCAGTTCTTC. Full variable domain (missing parts from reference TRBV5-1 and TRBJ2-1): KAGVTQTPRYLIKTRGQQVTLSCSPISGHRSVSWYQQTPGQGLQFLFEYFSETQRNKGNFPGRFSGRQFSNSRSEMNVSTLELGDSALYLCASSSEERSYNEQFFGPGTRLTVL.